Listed here are 15 T cell receptor beta chains from one sample, sequenced in a study of Graves' ophthalmopathy and Graves' hyperthyroidism (dated by TCRdb to between 2017 and 2018). Sequencing relied on an Illumina HiSeq 2000. For repertoire sequencing, the TCR beta CDR3 regions were amplified from RNA transcripts. The first round of RT-PCR was done with HTBI primers and the Qiagen OneStep RT-PCR kit, and was followed by a second round of multiplex PCR, then size selection and purification. TCRdb reworked the public reads: Q25 trimming with fastp, MiXCR clone assembly, productive beta chains retained. A single entry per CDR3 protein holds the most common genes and DNA from its merged rows. The sample has about 370,000 distinct CDR3 sequences on record, about a sixth of them singletons. 2.4% of the sample lies in the top ten. The sequencing sample was made of peripheral blood. These receptor sequences come from an adult woman with stable Graves' hyperthyroidism.

Regarding this clonotype: This may arise from a read error, as a much more abundant clone is one base away. This chain uses TRBV12-3 or TRBV12-4 with TRBJ1-2; possible D gene TRBD1, 5 bases. The CDR3 runs 15 residues. CDR3 nucleotides: TGTGCCAGCTACAAGGCCGTTGGGGCAAACTATGGCTACGCCTTC. Residues: CASYKAVGANYGYAF.

This clonotype was seen ten or more times. The rearrangement joins TRBV7-2 to TRBJ2-5; D perhaps matches TRBD1 (5 bases). Trimming took off 5 bases at V and 5 bases at J, with 15 bases between the two ends. CDR1 SGHTA and CDR2 FQGNSA come from the germline V gene. CDR3 length equals 14 residues. The CDR3 nucleotides are TGTGCCAGCAGCGCAGCCAGGGTTCGCGAGACCCAGTACTTC. This translates into CASSAARVRETQYF.

This clonotype was seen ten or more times. The chain links TRBV6-2 or TRBV6-3 to TRBJ2-5; TRBD1 agrees at 12 bases. The germline CDR1 and CDR2 sequences are MNHEY and SVGEGT. The trim removed 6 bases at V and 3 bases at J, leaving 5 bases unmatched. CDR3 length: 15 amino acids. Here the CDR3 reads CASSPGTGGEETQYF. CDR3 DNA sequence: TGTGCCAGCAGCCCCGGGACAGGGGGCGAAGAGACCCAGTACTTC.

This clonotype was detected many times. The chain links TRBV12-3 or TRBV12-4 to TRBJ2-7; the match to TRBD2 covers 7 bases. V trimming: 5 bases; J trimming: 1 base; junction bases outside the gene matches: 8. The CDR3 is 15 residues long. CDR3 nucleotide sequence: TGTGCCAGCAGTCCGCAACTAGCGCGGTCCTACGAGCAGTACTTC. Its translation: CASSPQLARSYEQYF.

This clonotype was found many times. The chain uses TRBV7-9 and TRBJ2-7; the match to TRBD1 covers 10 bases. V lost 5 bases to trimming and J lost 2 bases; unmatched junction nucleotides: 6. The CDR3 sequence is 15 residues long. Germline-derived CDR1 and CDR2 are SEHNR and FQNEAQ (reference sequence). The CDR3 is CASSPGTGAPYEQYF. In nucleotides, the CDR3 is TGTGCCAGCAGCCCCGGGACAGGGGCCCCCTACGAGCAGTACTTC.

The chain carries TRBV6-5 and TRBJ2-1; D unresolved. The CDR3 spans 14 residues. Germline CDR1 and CDR2: MNHEY and SVGAGI. V lost 0 bases to trimming and J lost 8 bases, with 11 bases between them. In nucleotides, the CDR3 is TGTGCCAGCAGTTACTCGGTCGGTGGGGATGAGCAGTTCTTC. Amino acid sequence: CASSYSVGGDEQFF.

In its sample, this clonotype was seen many times. V gene TRBV12-3 or TRBV12-4 combines with J gene TRBJ2-5; a possible D gene is TRBD1 (6 bases). The CDR3 is made up of 13 amino acids. Between the trimmed V and J ends, which lost 6 bases and 5 bases, there was a span of 13 bases. The CDR3: CASSPGQRETQYF. The CDR3 DNA is TGTGCCAGCAGCCCTGGACAGCGGGAGACCCAGTACTTC.

Remarks on this clonotype: This could be a read error, since a much larger clone is one nucleotide away. The rearrangement links TRBV25-1 to TRBJ2-5, with D perhaps TRBD1 (6 bases). Trimming pared 3 bases from V and 2 bases from J, leaving 19 bases between. This CDR3 spans 17 amino acids. Germline CDR1 reads MGHDK; CDR2 reads SYGVNS. Here the CDR3 DNA reads TGTGCCAGCAGTGAGTATGGGACATGCAGACCTCAAGAGACCCAGTACTTC. It yields the protein CASSEYGTCRPQETQYF.

This clonotype was seen at least ten times. This chain uses TRBV6-1 with TRBJ2-5; 8 bases line up with TRBD1. Germline V lookup: CDR1 MNHNS, CDR2 SASEGT. V was clipped by 6 bases and J by 4 bases; unmatched bases: 4. The CDR3 covers 13 residues. Written as DNA, the CDR3 is TGTGCCAGCAGCGGAGACAGGGGAGAGACCCAGTACTTC. Translating it yields CASSGDRGETQYF.

The rearrangement joins TRBV29-1 to TRBJ2-5; 8 bases map to TRBD2. This CDR3 region has 14 residues. CDR1 SQVTM and CDR2 ANQGSEA come from the germline V gene. Germline trimming cut 2 bases from V and 4 bases from J; bases unmatched to any gene: 6. CDR3 amino acids: CSVESGGPPETQYF. In nucleotides, the CDR3 is TGCAGCGTTGAATCGGGAGGGCCCCCAGAGACCCAGTACTTC.

The chain links TRBV2 to TRBJ2-6; 9 bases are a match to TRBD1. Trimming took 2 bases from V and 2 from J; bases not matched to a gene: 7. Per germline, CDR1 SNHLY and CDR2 FYNNEI. The CDR3 runs to 18 residues. The CDR3 sequence: CASSEPTGGLAGANVLTF. The DNA for the CDR3 is TGTGCCAGCAGTGAACCGACAGGGGGGCTCGCTGGGGCCAACGTCCTGACTTTC.

This clonotype was counted only a few times. This sequence joins TRBV5-1 and TRBJ1-1; D uncertain. The CDR3 is 16 amino acids. CDR1 SGHRS and CDR2 YFSETQ come from the germline V gene. Between the trimmed V and J ends, which lost 0 bases and 1 base, there was a span of 13 bases. In nucleotides, the CDR3 is TGCGCCAGCAGCTTGGTTTTTCGGGGAACGAACACTGAAGCTTTCTTT. This translates into CASSLVFRGTNTEAFF.

In its sample, this clonotype was seen many times. This chain links TRBV11-2 with TRBJ1-1; no clear D. This CDR3 spans 14 amino acids. In germline, CDR1 is SGHAT, CDR2 FQNNGV. Trimming cost V 5 bases and J 1 base, with 11 bases left between them. The CDR3 spells CASSTVQPNTEAFF. The CDR3 region has the DNA TGTGCCAGCAGCACCGTTCAGCCGAACACTGAAGCTTTCTTT.

This clonotype turned up a few times. The CDR3 sequence is CASGLGGGDGETQYF. The CDR3 nucleotides read TGTGCCAGCGGGCTGGGGGGAGGAGATGGAGAGACCCAGTACTTC. The chain recombines TRBV7-2 with TRBJ2-5; D might be TRBD2 (6 bases). CDR1 SGHTA and CDR2 FQGNSA come from the germline V gene. This CDR3 is 15 amino acids long. Trimming removed 8 bases at V and 4 bases at J, with 20 bases between.

This clonotype was counted ten times or more. The chain links TRBV29-1 to TRBJ1-2; maybe TRBD1 (5 bases). The CDR3 runs 14 residues. CDR1 SQVTM and CDR2 ANQGSEA come from the germline V gene. V was clipped by 7 bases and J by 7 bases, with 22 bases between them. The CDR3 region is CSAARGTGESGYTF. The CDR3 nucleotides are TGCAGCGCTGCTAGGGGCACGGGAGAGAGTGGCTACACCTTC.